This is a list of T cell receptor beta chains from one sample in a study of radiation and T cells in renal cell carcinoma. Clones were read by immunoSEQ multiplex PCR, and TCRdb kept only the in-frame ones, dropping some. The sample consists of approximately 150,000 clones, 80% to 90% of them appearing once. Sequenced here: blood, sampled from a patient whose treatment included radiotherapy and nephrectomy. All receptors derive from a woman in her fifties or sixties with renal cell carcinoma. CDR3s include the opening cysteine and the closing phenylalanine or tryptophan. Fields, in order: clone size, J gene, D gene, V gene, CDR3 protein, CDR3 DNA. D genes are given only for firm matches. Only some rows state a clone size, as once, few, many or a class for expanded clones.

.,TRBJ1-5,.,TRBV2,CANLPRQGRGKDQPQHF,TGTGCCAACTTGCCCCGGCAGGGTCGAGGTAAGGATCAGCCCCAGCATTTT
.,TRBJ1-1,.,TRBV6-5,CASSPRMNTEAFF,TGTGCCAGCAGTCCTCGGATGAACACTGAAGCTTTCTTT
few,TRBJ2-3,.,TRBV9,CASSEGGFTQYF,TGTGCCAGCAGCGAGGGGGGCTTTACGCAGTATTTT
.,TRBJ2-7,.,TRBV7-9,CASSLAWAGSRYEQYF,TGTGCCAGCAGCTTAGCGTGGGCAGGGAGCCGGTACGAGCAGTACTTC
.,TRBJ2-6,.,TRBV7-2,CASSPAGANVLTF,TGTGCCAGCAGCCCCGCTGGGGCCAACGTCCTGACTTTC
.,TRBJ1-6,.,TRBV6-6,CASSRSGQSGYSPLHF,TGTGCCAGCAGCCGCAGTGGACAGTCGGGATATTCACCCCTCCACTTT
once,TRBJ2-5,.,TRBV27,CASSFGGGAYQETQYF,TGTGCCAGCAGTTTCGGTGGGGGGGCTTACCAAGAGACCCAGTACTTC
.,TRBJ2-7,TRBD1,TRBV7-2,CASSRPGQGVRYF,TGTGCCAGCAGCCGACCTGGACAGGGAGTCAGGTACTTC
.,TRBJ2-2,TRBD1,TRBV10-3,CAISDRDSGTGELFF,TGTGCCATCAGCGACCGGGACAGCGGCACCGGGGAGCTGTTTTTT
.,TRBJ2-5,.,TRBV5-1,CASTAGTQETQYF,TGCGCCAGCACCGCAGGGACCCAAGAGACCCAGTACTTC
.,TRBJ2-7,.,TRBV28,CASASGWGRHEQYF,TGTGCCAGCGCCTCGGGTTGGGGGCGCCACGAGCAGTACTTC
.,TRBJ2-7,.,TRBV15,CATSPRGDEQYF,TGTGCCACCAGCCCCCGGGGCGACGAGCAGTACTTC
.,TRBJ1-1,.,TRBV6-4,CASSANRVGAEAFF,TGTGCCAGCAGTGCTAACAGGGTGGGGGCTGAAGCTTTCTTT
.,TRBJ2-2,TRBD2,TRBV27,CASGGLAGNTGELFF,TGTGCCAGCGGCGGACTAGCGGGTAACACCGGGGAGCTGTTTTTT
.,TRBJ1-4,.,TRBV4-3,CASSHAGTNEKLFF,TGCGCCAGCAGCCATGCAGGCACTAATGAAAAACTGTTTTTT
.,TRBJ2-7,.,TRBV10-2,CASSESVGAGTSSYEQYF,TGCGCCAGCAGTGAGTCCGTGGGAGCGGGGACAAGCTCCTACGAGCAGTACTTC
.,TRBJ2-2,TRBD1,TRBV4-1,CASSLSPGQGSGELFF,TGCGCCAGCAGCCTTTCCCCGGGACAGGGTTCCGGGGAGCTGTTTTTT
.,TRBJ2-5,.,TRBV7-2,CASSLDMGAQYF,TGTGCCAGCAGCTTAGATATGGGGGCCCAGTACTTC